These T cell receptor beta chains were read from a single sample in a study of OX40 agonist ivuxolimab in advanced cancers. Sequenced by immunoSEQ multiplex PCR; TCRdb stores in-frame clones only, minus some. The sample shows around 150,000 clones, around 94% of them seen only once. The sample consisted of CD4+ or CD8+ T cells sorted from blood, taken in a trial of the OX40 agonist ivuxolimab. The receptor source for this set is an adult with an advanced solid tumor such as melanoma, head and neck, liver or kidney cancer. Each CDR3 is given with its conserved first and last residue.

v_call cdr3_length cdr3_aa
TRBV15 15 CATSRDGRSRQPQHF
TRBV27 14 CASSLDRVRYEQYF
TRBV6-6 14 CASSYSFKGWEQYF
TRBV5-1 17 CASTIRAHPANTGELFF
TRBV6-5 13 CASKVWSQETQYF
TRBV12-5 13 CASGMGFNSPLHF
TRBV6-6 13 CASSYDRLYEQYF
TRBV19 15 CASSTRAGPYNEQFF
TRBV28 15 CASSPQGAGGNTIYF
TRBV9 14 CASSGGQGNQPQHF
TRBV6-1 13 CASTIGGNYEQYF
TRBV15 12 CATSRVEGTQYF
TRBV5-4 15 CASSPIKAGGETQYF
TRBV19 13 CASSGVGNQPQHF
TRBV10-3 15 CAIRDDTGSYNEQFF
TRBV18 14 CASSRNRQGYEQYF
TRBV5-4 15 CASANGGGSQETQYF
TRBV6-5 15 CASSVTGHTNYGYTF
TRBV7-6 12 CASSLGFSEQFF
TRBV6-4 14 CASTGARVRETQYF
TRBV7-8 12 CASSGSGNTIYF
TRBV5-6 15 CASSWTQGINNEQFF
TRBV28 17 CASSFGGFQPGDYGYTF
TRBV7-2 14 CASSFSGAPYEQYF
TRBV6-6 11 CASTQGYEQYF
TRBV9 15 CASSAEARGAYGYTF
TRBV10-1 13 CASSDGRGYGYTF
TRBV28 15 CASSPPGEGAGGYTF
TRBV19 13 CASSRGAGQPQHF
TRBV7-2 14 CASSPLIGGKEQFF
TRBV6-5 13 CASSYEDRGEQYF
TRBV7-2 17 CASSSIIGRTANYGYTF
TRBV6-5 14 CASSYGLNTGELFF
TRBV7-9 14 CASSSGYGNQPQHF
TRBV5-6 14 CASSPTGGTYEQYF
TRBV27 17 CASSPHSPTGAATEAFF
TRBV5-1 14 CASSLDRGSGELFF